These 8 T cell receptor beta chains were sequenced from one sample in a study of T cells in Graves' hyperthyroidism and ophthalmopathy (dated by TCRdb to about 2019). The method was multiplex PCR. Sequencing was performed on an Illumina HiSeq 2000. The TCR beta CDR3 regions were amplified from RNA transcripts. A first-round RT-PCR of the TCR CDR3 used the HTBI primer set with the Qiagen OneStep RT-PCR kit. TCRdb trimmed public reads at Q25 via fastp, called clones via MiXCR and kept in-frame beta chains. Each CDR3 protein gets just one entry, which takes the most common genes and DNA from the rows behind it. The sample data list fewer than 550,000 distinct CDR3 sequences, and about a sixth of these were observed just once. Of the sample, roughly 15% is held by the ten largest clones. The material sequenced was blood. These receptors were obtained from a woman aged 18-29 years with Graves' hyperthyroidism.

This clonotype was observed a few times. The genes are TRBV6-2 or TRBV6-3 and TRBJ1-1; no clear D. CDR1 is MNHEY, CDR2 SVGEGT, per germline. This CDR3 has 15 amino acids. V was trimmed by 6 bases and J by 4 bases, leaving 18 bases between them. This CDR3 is CASSPLTPTGTEAFF. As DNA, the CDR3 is TGTGCCAGCAGCCCGTTGACACCCACGGGCACTGAAGCTTTCTTT.

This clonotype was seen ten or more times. The CDR3 sequence: CASSPSLGALNTEAFF. CDR3 sequence (DNA): TGTGCCAGCTCACCGTCACTAGGGGCTTTGAACACTGAAGCTTTCTTT. The genes are TRBV18 and TRBJ1-1; possible D gene TRBD1, 5 bases. V was shortened by 3 bases and J by 0 bases, with 14 bases between the two germline ends. The CDR3 spans 16 residues. CDR1 KGHSH and CDR2 LQKENI come from the germline V gene.

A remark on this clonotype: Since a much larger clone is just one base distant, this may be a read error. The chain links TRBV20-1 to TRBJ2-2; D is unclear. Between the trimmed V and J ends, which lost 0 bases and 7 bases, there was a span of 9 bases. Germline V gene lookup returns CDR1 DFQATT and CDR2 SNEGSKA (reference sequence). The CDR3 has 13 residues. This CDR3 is CSARDLGYGELFF. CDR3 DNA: TGCAGTGCTAGAGATCTAGGGTACGGGGAGCTGTTTTTT.

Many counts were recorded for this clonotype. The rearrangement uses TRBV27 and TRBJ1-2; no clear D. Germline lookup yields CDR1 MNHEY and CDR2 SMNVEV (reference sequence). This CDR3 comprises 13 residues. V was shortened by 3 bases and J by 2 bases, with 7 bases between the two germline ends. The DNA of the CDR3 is TGTGCCAGCAGTTTTTCATCAAACTATGGCTACACCTTC. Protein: CASSFSSNYGYTF.

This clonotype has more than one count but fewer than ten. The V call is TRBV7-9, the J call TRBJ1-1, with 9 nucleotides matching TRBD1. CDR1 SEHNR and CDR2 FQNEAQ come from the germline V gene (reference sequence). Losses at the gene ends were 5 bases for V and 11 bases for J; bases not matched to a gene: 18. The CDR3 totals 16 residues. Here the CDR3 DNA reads TGTGCCAGCAGCGATTTTTATAAGTGGGGGACAGGGAAGGCTTTCTTT. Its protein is CASSDFYKWGTGKAFF.

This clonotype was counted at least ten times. The CDR3 loop is CSAREVLREDYEQYF. The CDR3, as DNA: TGCAGTGCTAGAGAGGTGCTGCGGGAGGACTACGAGCAGTACTTC. The V and J genes are TRBV20-1 and TRBJ2-7, with 8 positions matching TRBD2. The germline gives CDR1 DFQATT, CDR2 SNEGSKA (reference sequence). The CDR3 has 15 amino acids. Trimming removed 0 bases from V and 3 bases from J; junction bases left unmatched: 7.

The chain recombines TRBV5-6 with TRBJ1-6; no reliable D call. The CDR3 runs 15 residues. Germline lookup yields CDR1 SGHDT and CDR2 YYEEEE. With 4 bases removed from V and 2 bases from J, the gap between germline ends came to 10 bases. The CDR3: CASSPGRTYNSPLHF. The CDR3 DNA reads TGTGCCAGCAGCCCTGGACGGACCTATAATTCACCCCTCCACTTT.

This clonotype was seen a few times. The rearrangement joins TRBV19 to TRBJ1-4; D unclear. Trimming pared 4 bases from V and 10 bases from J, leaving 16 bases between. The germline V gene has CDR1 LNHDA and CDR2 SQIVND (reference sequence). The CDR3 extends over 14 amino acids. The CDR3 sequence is CASSTSSQISKLFF. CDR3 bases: TGTGCCAGTAGTACGTCGTCACAGATCTCAAAACTGTTTTTT.